This T cell receptor beta chain was identified in a study of shared clonotypes between healthy human individuals. Assay execution proceeded at the deep level. Method: immunoSEQ multiplex PCR; TCRdb's copy keeps in-frame clones and lacks some. The data show approximately 2,000,000 clones, just under 95% seen once. The CDR3 contains 15 residues. In germline, CDR1 is SGHTA, CDR2 FQGNSA. Trimming removed 5 bases at V and 0 bases at J, with 11 bases between. This clonotype was obtained from a man younger than 35 in good health. Some clones in this sample may be carry-over from other donors' samples. The rearrangement links TRBV7-2 to TRBJ2-1, with D perhaps TRBD2 (6 bases). The sample was naive CD4+ T cells from PBMCs. Subset reported: CD45RA+ positively selected. The CDR3 loop is CASSQDGSSYNEQFF. Written as DNA, the CDR3 is TGTGCCAGCAGCCAGGACGGGAGCTCCTACAATGAGCAGTTCTTC. Based on the CDR3 plus reference TRBV7-2 and TRBJ2-1, the full variable domain is GAGVSQSPSNKVTEKGKDVELRCDPISGHTALYWYRQSLGQGLEFLIYFQGNSAPDKSGLPSDRFSAERTGGSVSTLTIQRTQQEDSAVYLCASSQDGSSYNEQFFGPGTRLTVL.